The 8 T cell receptor beta chains listed next were all sequenced from one sample in a study of CD8+ T cells in alopecia areata (dated by TCRdb to 2016 to 2019). Libraries came from the immunoSEQ multiplex PCR assay. To provide template for TCR sequencing, every sample had RNA extracted and reverse transcribed into cDNA. In TCRdb, the immuneACCESS table is reduced to in-frame sequences with V and J assigned. These tables do not hold every clone; where another copy was compared, an unresolved V gene accounts for under half, and the others remain unexplained. Across this sample there are roughly 170,000 clones, with roughly 53% seen only once. Approximately 12% of the sample is taken by the ten largest. In light of the paper, this sample's time point label describes: around 24 weeks on oral tofacitinib. In the paper's terms, the treatment or condition label means: oral pan-JAK inhibitor, 5-10 mg twice daily.

The source was CD8+ T cells sorted from blood, collected at week 24, from a patient treated with tofacitinib. The receptors derive from a human donor with alopecia areata.

The chain joins TRBV7-9 to TRBJ1-6; TRBD1 is a possible D gene (6 bases). Germline V CDR1 and CDR2: SEHNR, FQNEAQ (reference sequence). This CDR3 is 13 amino acids long. Trimming removed 6 bases at V and 7 bases at J, with 10 bases between. The CDR3 DNA sequence: TGTGCCAGCAGGAATACAGGGAATTCACCCCTCCACTTT. Translated: CASRNTGNSPLHF.

The chain recombines TRBV25-1 with TRBJ1-1; 7 bases agree with TRBD1. Germline CDR1 is MGHDK and CDR2 is SYGVNS. There are 15 residues in the CDR3. The junction had 10 bases not matched to a gene; V was cut back by 8 bases and J by 1 base. The CDR3 sequence: CASRKRGGENTEAFF. The DNA for the CDR3 is TGTGCCAGCCGAAAAAGAGGGGGCGAGAACACTGAAGCTTTCTTT.

V gene TRBV9 combines with J gene TRBJ1-5; D is unclear. This CDR3 has 16 residues. V shed 0 bases and J shed 0 bases, with 10 bases lying between them. Germline assignment: CDR1 SGDLS and CDR2 YYNGEE. In nucleotides, the CDR3 is TGTGCCAGCAGCGTAGGAGGGCCCGGTAGCAATCAGCCCCAGCATTTT. It translates to CASSVGGPGSNQPQHF. Based on the CDR3 plus reference TRBV9 and TRBJ1-5, the full variable domain is DSGVTQTPKHLITATGQRVTLRCSPRSGDLSVYWYQQSLDQGLQFLIQYYNGEERAKGNILERFSAQQFPDLHSELNLSSLELGDSALYFCASSVGGPGSNQPQHFGDGTRLSIL.

The chain is built from TRBV5-1 and TRBJ2-1; 11 nucleotides match TRBD2. CDR3 size: 15 residues. The trim removed 0 bases at V and 9 bases at J, leaving 5 bases unmatched. Germline V CDR1 and CDR2: SGHRS, YFSETQ. CDR3 DNA sequence: TGCGCCAGCAGCTTGGGGCTAGCGGGGGGTGCTGAGCAGTTCTTC. It encodes CASSLGLAGGAEQFF.

J is TRBJ2-7 and V is TRBV4-2; possible D gene TRBD1, 6 bases. With 0 bases removed from V and 1 base from J, the gap between germline ends came to 10 bases. The CDR3 spans 15 residues. CDR1 is LGHNA, CDR2 YNFKEQ, per germline. The DNA of the CDR3 is TGTGCCAGCAGCCAAGAAGGAGACAGGTCCTACGAGCAGTACTTC. Amino acid sequence: CASSQEGDRSYEQYF.

The chain employs TRBV29-1 and TRBJ2-7; D gene uncertain. The CDR3 is made up of 13 amino acids. The germline V gene encodes CDR1 SQVTM and CDR2 ANQGSEA. V lost 4 bases and J lost 2, with 12 bases in between. The CDR3 spells CSVVTEQPYEQYF. As DNA, the CDR3 is TGCAGCGTTGTCACGGAACAGCCCTACGAGCAGTACTTC.

This clone was detected many times. The J gene is TRBJ2-5, the V gene TRBV19; D not certain. Germline assignment: CDR1 LNHDA and CDR2 SQIVND (reference sequence). The CDR3 consists of 12 residues. The V and J ends lost 4 bases and 5 bases respectively, with 8 bases between them. CDR3 sequence (DNA): TGTGCCAGTAGTACTCCCCCGGAGACCCAGTACTTC. It encodes CASSTPPETQYF.

This clone occurred a few times. This sequence joins TRBV11-3 and TRBJ2-7, with D maybe TRBD2 (6 bases). Deletions cut 1 base from V and 3 bases from J, with 13 bases between. There are 15 residues in the CDR3. Per germline, CDR1 SGHNT and CDR2 YENEEA. The CDR3 reads CASSLASGSYYEQYF. In nucleotides, the CDR3 is TGTGCCAGCAGCTTAGCGAGCGGGTCCTACTACGAGCAGTACTTC.